One sample yielded the 14 T cell receptor beta chains listed below, sequenced in a study of T cells in Graves' hyperthyroidism and ophthalmopathy. RNA transcripts yielded amplified TCR beta CDR3 regions. First-round RT-PCR with HTBI primers amplified the TCR CDR3 region. From the multiplex PCR reads, TCRdb called clonotypes with MiXCR, one entry per CDR3 protein. Seen here are about 840,000 distinct CDR3 sequences, more than 30% observed once, and the top ten hold 7.5% to 9.5%. The sequenced sample consisted of blood. The receptors were gathered from a man between 18 and 35 years old with Graves' hyperthyroidism.

The genes are TRBV7-2 and TRBJ1-5; 7 bases align to TRBD1. CDR1 and CDR2 from the germline V gene are SGHTA and FQGNSA. The V segment lost 2 bases and the J segment 0 bases; nucleotides outside the gene matches: 4. This CDR3 is 16 amino acids long. CDR3 bases: TGTGCCAGCAGCTTACAGGGGGGAAATAGCAATCAGCCCCAGCATTTT. Translated, it gives CASSLQGGNSNQPQHF.

In the case of this clonotype: A much larger clone lies a single base off, so this may be a read error. Given the absence of the conserved phenylalanine or tryptophan at the CDR3 end, a read error is likely. The DNA of the CDR3 is TGTGCCAGCAAGTCGGTTCCCTCAGAGACCCAGTACCTC. Translation: CASKSVPSETQYL. V gene TRBV2 combines with J gene TRBJ2-5; D gene uncertain. The CDR3 is made up of 13 amino acids. V lost 7 bases, J lost 4 bases, and 13 bases lay in between. Germline CDR1 SNHLY, CDR2 FYNNEI.

This clonotype showed up just a few times. The genes are TRBV4-2 and TRBJ2-5; D not resolved. The CDR3 has 13 amino acids. V lost 0 bases, J lost 6 bases, and 8 bases lay in between. CDR1 and CDR2 (germline): LGHNA, YNFKEQ. CDR3 coding DNA: TGTGCCAGCAGCCAAGATGTGGGGAAGACCCAGTACTTC. The encoded protein is CASSQDVGKTQYF.

The chain recombines TRBV2 with TRBJ1-2, with D perhaps matching TRBD1 (6 bases). CDR1 and CDR2 from the germline V gene are SNHLY and FYNNEI. Trimming left V 2 bases short and J 13 bases short, with 11 bases between. The CDR3 length is 11 residues. This CDR3 is CASSETGSSTF. As DNA, the CDR3 is TGTGCCAGCAGTGAAACAGGGTCTAGCACCTTC.

This clonotype was seen at least ten times. The chain has TRBV15 and TRBJ1-5; no clear D. Germline V CDR1 and CDR2: LNHNV, YYDKDF (reference sequence). The CDR3 consists of 16 residues. V was cut by 5 bases and J by 3 bases, with 17 bases left in between. CDR3: CATSEFFPGVNQPQHF. The DNA of the CDR3 is TGTGCCACCAGCGAGTTTTTCCCCGGGGTCAATCAGCCCCAGCATTTT.

With respect to this clonotype: Mismatch with germline at one junction end may stem from a read error. J is TRBJ2-5 and V is TRBV10-3; 12 bases fit TRBD2. The length of the CDR3 is 15 residues. CDR1 is ENHRY, CDR2 SYGVKD, per germline. CDR3 region: CASSSTSGRSETQYF. Here the CDR3 DNA reads TGTGCCAGCAGTTCGACTAGCGGGAGATCAGAGACCCAGTACTTC.

This clonotype came up many times. Just one base apart from a much larger clone, this may be a read error. This CDR3 is CAISEDSGYTF. In DNA form, the CDR3 reads TGTGCCATCAGTGAGGACTCTGGCTACACCTTC. The chain has TRBV10-3 and TRBJ1-2; D gene uncertain. The CDR3 runs to 11 residues. CDR1 is ENHRY, CDR2 SYGVKD, per germline. Trimming stripped 2 bases from V and 7 bases from J, with 5 bases between.

This clonotype occurred many times. The rearrangement links TRBV5-1 to TRBJ1-6; D is uncertain. The germline V and J ends were trimmed by 4 bases and 7 bases, with 15 bases remaining between them. The length of the CDR3 is 15 residues. The germline gives CDR1 SGHRS, CDR2 YFSETQ. CDR3 coding DNA: TGCGCCAGCAGCCTCGGACGGGATCCCAATTCACCCCTCCACTTT. Its translation is CASSLGRDPNSPLHF.

This clonotype was recorded many times. The chain couples TRBV19 to TRBJ1-1; possibly TRBD1 for D (5 bases). V was cut by 9 bases and J by 1 base, with 9 bases left in between. The CDR3 is 12 residues long. CDR1 is LNHDA and CDR2 is SQIVND in the germline V gene (reference sequence). CDR3 DNA sequence: TGTGCCAGCACCACAGGGAACACTGAAGCTTTCTTT. This codes for CASTTGNTEAFF. Combining the CDR3 with reference TRBV19 and TRBJ1-1 gives the whole variable domain DGGITQSPKYLFRKEGQNVTLSCEQNLNHDAMYWYRQDPGQGLRLIYYSQIVNDFQKGDIAEGYSVSREKKESFPLTVTSAQKNPTAFYLCASTTGNTEAFFGQGTRLTVV.

This clonotype came up a few times. This sequence joins TRBV19 and TRBJ1-6; 7 bases are a match to TRBD1. J was trimmed by 0 bases and V by 7 bases; bases with no gene match: 6. Germline CDR1 LNHDA, CDR2 SQIVND (reference sequence). The CDR3 contains 16 residues. The CDR3 loop reads CASTSDRSSYNSPLHF. CDR3 sequence (DNA): TGTGCCAGTACCTCGGACAGGAGCTCCTATAATTCACCCCTCCACTTT.

This clonotype was found many times. The genes are TRBV20-1 and TRBJ1-5; D call uncertain. The CDR3 covers 13 residues. Between the trimmed V and J ends, which lost 0 bases and 6 bases, there was a span of 9 bases. Germline V gives CDR1 DFQATT, CDR2 SNEGSKA (reference sequence). CDR3 DNA: TGCAGTGCTAGAGATAATCCCGCTCAGCCCCAGCATTTT. Translated: CSARDNPAQPQHF.

This clonotype was counted between two and nine times. The chain carries TRBV7-9 and TRBJ2-7, with D possibly TRBD2 on 6 matching bases. Germline lookup yields CDR1 SEHNR and CDR2 FQNEAQ (reference sequence). CDR3 size: 13 residues. The germline V and J ends were trimmed by 10 bases and 5 bases, with 18 bases remaining between them. This CDR3 reads CAIPNGGGNEQYF. The DNA of the CDR3 is TGTGCCATCCCAAATGGGGGAGGTAACGAGCAGTACTTC.

In regard to this clonotype: Its ends do not fully match the called genes, so a read error is possible. V gene TRBV7-9 combines with J gene TRBJ2-2; tentative D call: TRBD1 (6 bases). The CDR3 consists of 13 residues. Germline assignment: CDR1 SEHNR and CDR2 FQNEAQ (reference sequence). The CDR3 spells CASSPGDIGELLF. The CDR3 nucleotides are TGTGCCAGCAGCCCAGGGGATATCGGGGAGCTGCTTTTT.

In regard to this clonotype: A much larger clone is a single base away; this may be a read error. As the CDR3 is not closed by the conserved phenylalanine or tryptophan, this likely results from a read error. This chain uses TRBV9 with TRBJ1-2, with a weak D call TRBD1 (5 bases). The CDR3 has 16 residues. Looked up from germline, CDR1 is SGDLS and CDR2 is YYNGEE. V gave up 0 bases and J gave up 2 bases, with 14 bases separating them. CDR3 in amino acids: CASSVARDWANYGYTL. The CDR3, as DNA: TGTGCCAGCAGCGTAGCACGGGACTGGGCCAACTATGGCTACACCCTC.